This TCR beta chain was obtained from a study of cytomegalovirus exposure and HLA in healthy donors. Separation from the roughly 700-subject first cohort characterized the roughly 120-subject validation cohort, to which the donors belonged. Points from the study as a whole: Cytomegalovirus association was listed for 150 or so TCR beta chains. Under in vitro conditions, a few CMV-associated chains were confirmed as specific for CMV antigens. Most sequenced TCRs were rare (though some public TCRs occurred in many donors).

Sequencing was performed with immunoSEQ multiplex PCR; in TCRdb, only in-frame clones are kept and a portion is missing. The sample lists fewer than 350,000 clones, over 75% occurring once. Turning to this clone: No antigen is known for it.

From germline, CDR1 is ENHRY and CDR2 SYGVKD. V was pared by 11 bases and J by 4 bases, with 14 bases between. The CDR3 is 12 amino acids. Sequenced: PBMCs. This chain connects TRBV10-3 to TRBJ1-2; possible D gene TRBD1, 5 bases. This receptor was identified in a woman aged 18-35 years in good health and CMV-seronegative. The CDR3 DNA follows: TGTGCCGGGTTCGGGCAGGGCTATGGCTACACCTTC. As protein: CAGFGQGYGYTF.